The 31 T cell receptor beta chains listed next were all sequenced from one sample in a study of cytomegalovirus exposure and HLA in healthy donors. PCR was performed using 60 Vbeta and 13 Jbeta primers. The repertoire was sequenced with immunoSEQ multiplex PCR; TCRdb's copy has only in-frame clones and lacks some. This sample has 90,000 to 120,000 clones, with more than 70% found just once. Sequences were obtained from PBMCs. These receptors were taken from a young man in good health and CMV-seronegative.

The chain links TRBV6-1 to TRBJ2-7, with D unclear. CDR1 MNHNS and CDR2 SASEGT come from the germline V gene. V was pared by 2 bases and J by 4 bases, with 12 bases between. The CDR3 is 14 amino acids. The CDR3 bases are TGTGCCAGCAGTGAACGGGTTATGTCATACGAGCAGTACTTC. This encodes CASSERVMSYEQYF.

J is TRBJ2-7 and V is TRBV7-8; D is possibly TRBD2 (6 bases). The CDR3 totals 17 residues. The germline gives CDR1 SGHVS, CDR2 FQNEAQ. Between the trimmed V and J ends, which lost 1 base and 2 bases, there was a span of 18 bases. The CDR3 is CASSLGMTAGPAYEQYF. The CDR3 nucleotides are TGTGCCAGCAGCTTAGGGATGACGGCGGGACCGGCCTACGAGCAGTACTTC.

The V gene is TRBV9, the J gene TRBJ2-2; 7 nucleotides align to TRBD2. J lost 6 bases, V lost 3 bases, and 8 bases had no gene match. The CDR3 runs to 15 residues. Germline lookup yields CDR1 SGDLS and CDR2 YYNGEE. In nucleotides, the CDR3 is TGTGCCAGCAGCGCTACTCACGGGGGGTCCGGGGAGCTGTTTTTT. Amino acid sequence: CASSATHGGSGELFF.

The rearrangement uses TRBV28 and TRBJ1-5, with 8 bases aligning to TRBD1. J gave up 7 bases and V 8 bases, and 10 bases lay outside the gene matches. The germline V gene has CDR1 MDHEN and CDR2 SYDVKM. The CDR3 loop spans 14 amino acids. CDR3 protein: CASRSYNRGQPQHF. CDR3 nucleotides: TGTGCCAGCCGATCATACAACAGGGGGCAGCCCCAGCATTTT.

In its sample, this clone was seen a few times. The same CDR3 also results from other DNA sequences found in this sample. The chain has TRBV9 and TRBJ1-6; D uncertain. Per germline, CDR1 SGDLS and CDR2 YYNGEE. CDR3 length: 13 residues. Trimming took off 0 bases at V and 10 bases at J, with 8 bases between the two ends. CDR3 DNA sequence: TGTGCCAGCAGCGTAGCAGGTAGATCACCCCTCCACTTT. This encodes CASSVAGRSPLHF.

The V and J genes are TRBV29-1 and TRBJ2-1; D is perhaps TRBD1 (5 bases). The CDR3 loop spans 13 amino acids. From germline, CDR1 is SQVTM and CDR2 ANQGSEA. V lost 3 bases and J 4 bases, leaving 10 bases between the germline ends. The CDR3 sequence: CSVEHRKYNEQFF. CDR3 nucleotides: TGCAGCGTTGAGCACAGGAAATACAATGAGCAGTTCTTC.

The DNA of the CDR3 is TGTGCCAGTAGCGGGAGCAACAATGAGCAGTTCTTC. It yields the protein CASSGSNNEQFF. The chain links TRBV27 to TRBJ2-1, with 9 bases lining up with TRBD2. Germline assignment: CDR1 MNHEY and CDR2 SMNVEV (reference sequence). The CDR3 has 12 residues. V trimming: 9 bases; J trimming: 5 bases; junction bases outside the gene matches: 2.

The CDR3 DNA reads as TGCGCCAGCAGCTTGGAGGGGTTTGACACCATATATTTT. It codes for CASSLEGFDTIYF. This chain joins TRBV5-1 and TRBJ1-3; TRBD1 might be the D (5 bases). V was trimmed by 0 bases and J by 8 bases, leaving 9 bases between them. Germline values: CDR1 SGHRS, CDR2 YFSETQ. CDR3 length: 13 residues.

V and J are TRBV9 and TRBJ2-3; possibly TRBD2 for D (6 bases). Per the germline V gene, CDR1 is SGDLS and CDR2 is YYNGEE. Trimming removed 5 bases from V and 4 bases from J, with 17 bases in between. The CDR3 spans 15 residues. The CDR3 DNA follows: TGTGCCAGCAGTAATAGCGGAAAAGGGCCAGATACGCAGTATTTT. This sequence encodes CASSNSGKGPDTQYF. The variable domain in full, with the rest retrieved from reference TRBV9 and TRBJ2-3, is DSGVTQTPKHLITATGQRVTLRCSPRSGDLSVYWYQQSLDQGLQFLIQYYNGEERAKGNILERFSAQQFPDLHSELNLSSLELGDSALYFCASSNSGKGPDTQYFGPGTRLTVL.

The chain is built from TRBV4-1 and TRBJ2-7; 9 bases line up with TRBD1. The V gene's germline CDR1 is MGHRA and CDR2 YSYEKL. The CDR3 is made up of 15 amino acids. V trimming: 4 bases; J trimming: 10 bases; junction bases outside the gene matches: 14. CDR3 nucleotide sequence: TGCGCCAGCAGCCCAGAACTCGGGGACAGGGCTTTTCAGTACTTC. Translating it yields CASSPELGDRAFQYF.

This clone was observed a few times. This chain links TRBV14 with TRBJ1-2; D uncertain. The ends were cut back, 1 base at V and 4 bases at J, with 10 bases in the middle. The CDR3 loop spans 14 amino acids. Per germline, CDR1 SGHDN and CDR2 FVKESK. DNA for the CDR3: TGTGCCAGCAGCCAAGCCCGGAACAGCTATGGCTACACCTTC. Protein product: CASSQARNSYGYTF. The variable domain in full, with the rest retrieved from reference TRBV14 and TRBJ1-2, is EAGVTQFPSHSVIEKGQTVTLRCDPISGHDNLYWYRRVMGKEIKFLLHFVKESKQDESGMPNNRFLAERTGGTYSTLKVQPAELEDSGVYFCASSQARNSYGYTFGSGTRLTVV.

The chain is built from TRBV29-1 and TRBJ1-2; 9 nucleotides align to TRBD1. Unmatched junction bases numbered 7, after V lost 7 bases and J lost 4 bases. Germline CDR1 SQVTM, CDR2 ANQGSEA. This CDR3 has 13 residues. CDR3 sequence (DNA): TGCAGCGCTGGGGACAGGGAGATCTATGGCTACACCTTC. Translation: CSAGDREIYGYTF.

The chain recombines TRBV7-9 with TRBJ2-3; TRBD2 agrees at 8 bases. The CDR3 length is 15 residues. V lost 4 bases, J lost 4 bases, and 7 bases stayed unmatched. Per germline, CDR1 SEHNR and CDR2 FQNEAQ (reference sequence). The CDR3 region is CASSSRSGRSDTQYF. CDR3 nucleotide sequence: TGTGCCAGCAGCTCTCGGAGCGGGAGATCAGATACGCAGTATTTT. Full variable domain (rest looked up from reference TRBV7-9 and TRBJ2-3): DTGVSQNPRHKITKRGQNVTFRCDPISEHNRLYWYRQTLGQGPEFLTYFQNEAQLEKSRLLSDRFSAERPKGSFSTLEIQRTEQGDSAMYLCASSSRSGRSDTQYFGPGTRLTVL.

The genes are TRBV6-5 and TRBJ1-5; weak D call: TRBD1 (6 bases). V lost 4 bases to trimming and J lost 6 bases, with 16 bases between them. The CDR3 has 15 residues. Germline V gene lookup returns CDR1 MNHEY and CDR2 SVGAGI. Written as DNA, the CDR3 is TGTGCCAGCAGTTCACGACAGGAACGTGGTCAGCCCCAGCATTTT. Translated, it gives CASSSRQERGQPQHF.

This sequence joins TRBV29-1 and TRBJ1-5; D possibly corresponds to TRBD1 (5 bases). This CDR3 has 13 residues. The germline V and J ends were trimmed by 4 bases and 1 base, with 8 bases remaining between them. Germline V lookup: CDR1 SQVTM, CDR2 ANQGSEA. For the CDR3, the DNA is TGCAGCGTTGCCGACAGAAGCAATCAGCCCCAGCATTTT. Translated: CSVADRSNQPQHF. Drawing the rest from reference TRBV29-1 and TRBJ1-5, the complete variable domain is SAVISQKPSRDICQRGTSLTIQCQVDSQVTMMFWYRQQPGQSLTLIATANQGSEATYESGFVIDKFPISRPNLTFSTLTVSNMSPEDSSIYLCSVADRSNQPQHFGDGTRLSIL.

This chain's CDR3 is CASSSRTGGNQPQHF. CDR3 DNA sequence: TGTGCCAGCAGTTCTAGGACAGGGGGCAATCAGCCCCAGCATTTT. The rearrangement uses TRBV2 and TRBJ1-5; 9 bases match TRBD1. Trimming removed 5 bases from V and 2 bases from J; junction bases left unmatched: 4. The CDR3 has 15 amino acids. From germline, CDR1 is SNHLY and CDR2 FYNNEI.

The chain has TRBV9 and TRBJ1-4; D is uncertain. The V end lost 0 bases, the J end lost 8 bases, and 17 bases lay between the germline ends. CDR1 is SGDLS and CDR2 is YYNGEE in the germline V gene. The CDR3 contains 16 residues. The CDR3 region has the DNA TGTGCCAGCAGCGTAGGTGTAGACGAAAGAGGGGAAAAACTGTTTTTT. Amino acids: CASSVGVDERGEKLFF.

The chain carries TRBV9 and TRBJ1-2; D is perhaps TRBD1 (6 bases). V was clipped by 0 bases and J by 8 bases, with 14 bases between them. Germline CDR1 SGDLS, CDR2 YYNGEE. The length of the CDR3 is 14 residues. The CDR3 sequence is CASSVEQGSGGYTF. CDR3 coding DNA: TGTGCCAGCAGCGTAGAACAGGGCTCGGGGGGCTACACCTTC.

The chain combines TRBV28 with TRBJ1-1, with TRBD1 identical over 7 bases. Germline V gene sequence: CDR1 MDHEN, CDR2 SYDVKM. The CDR3 runs 15 residues. V lost 3 bases to trimming and J lost 1 base; unmatched junction nucleotides: 5. The chain's CDR3 is CASSFTGQQNTEAFF. CDR3 nucleotide sequence: TGTGCCAGCAGTTTTACGGGACAGCAGAACACTGAAGCTTTCTTT.

The rearrangement uses TRBV5-1 and TRBJ2-2, with TRBD1 matching over 8 bases. The CDR3 has 15 residues. The V segment lost 0 bases and the J segment 7 bases; nucleotides outside the gene matches: 5. Germline V gene lookup returns CDR1 SGHRS and CDR2 YFSETQ. CDR3 nucleotides: TGCGCCAGCAGCTTGGAAGGACAGGGTTTCGGGGAGCTGTTTTTT. Translation gives CASSLEGQGFGELFF.

The gene calls are TRBV14 and TRBJ2-5; 11 nucleotides align to TRBD2. V was clipped by 2 bases and J by 1 base; unmatched bases: 6. CDR3 size: 17 residues. CDR1 and CDR2 from the germline V gene are SGHDN and FVKESK. CDR3 in DNA: TGTGCCAGCAGCCAACATGCCGGACTAGCGGGCCAAGAGACCCAGTACTTC. It is translated as CASSQHAGLAGQETQYF.

V is TRBV28 and J is TRBJ2-5; D remains unclear. CDR1 is MDHEN and CDR2 is SYDVKM in the germline V gene. The CDR3 extends over 11 amino acids. Trimming cost V 6 bases and J 1 base, with 3 bases left between them. The CDR3 coding sequence is TGTGCCAGCAGGGCCCAAGAGACCCAGTACTTC. This codes for CASRAQETQYF.

This rearrangement joins TRBV6-1 to TRBJ2-7; TRBD1 aligns across 8 bases. Germline assignment: CDR1 MNHNS and CDR2 SASEGT. V lost 7 bases to trimming and J lost 6 bases; unmatched junction nucleotides: 11. The CDR3 length is 14 residues. CDR3 nucleotides: TGTGCCAGCACCCGGACAAAAACAGGGGGCGAGCAGTACTTC. Its translation: CASTRTKTGGEQYF.

The chain recombines TRBV5-1 with TRBJ2-7; a possible D gene is TRBD1 (5 bases). Germline loops: CDR1 SGHRS, CDR2 YFSETQ. V was pared by 0 bases and J by 0 bases, with 10 bases between. The CDR3 loop spans 15 amino acids. The CDR3 DNA follows: TGCGCCAGCAGCTTGGGGCAGGGCATCTCCTACGAGCAGTACTTC. Its protein is CASSLGQGISYEQYF.

The V gene is TRBV5-4, the J gene TRBJ2-7, with TRBD2 matching over 10 bases. Germline loops: CDR1 SGHNT, CDR2 YYREEE (reference sequence). V gave up 3 bases and J gave up 5 bases; unmatched junction bases: 5. CDR3 length equals 14 residues. The CDR3 DNA reads TGTGCCAGCAGCTCACTAGCGGGGCACGACGAGCAGTACTTC. This sequence encodes CASSSLAGHDEQYF. The full variable domain, with the rest looked up from reference TRBV5-4 and TRBJ2-7, is ETGVTQSPTHLIKTRGQQVTLRCSSQSGHNTVSWYQQALGQGPQFIFQYYREEENGRGNFPPRFSGLQFPNYSSELNVNALELDDSALYLCASSSLAGHDEQYFGPGTRLTVT.

This chain joins TRBV6-1 and TRBJ2-7, with D perhaps TRBD2 (5 bases). Looked up from germline, CDR1 is MNHNS and CDR2 is SASEGT. The CDR3 extends over 17 amino acids. V was pared by 2 bases and J by 2 bases, with 19 bases between. The CDR3 sequence: CASSEFARADGTYEQYF. The CDR3 DNA sequence: TGTGCCAGCAGTGAATTTGCTAGGGCAGACGGGACCTACGAGCAGTACTTC.

This clone was seen once. The V call is TRBV7-9, the J call TRBJ2-3; the D gene is possibly TRBD1 (6 bases). The CDR3 extends over 15 amino acids. Germline V CDR1 and CDR2: SEHNR, FQNEAQ (reference sequence). V was trimmed by 5 bases and J by 3 bases, leaving 15 bases between them. Here the CDR3 reads CASSGQGGRTDTQYF. The CDR3 DNA sequence: TGTGCCAGCAGCGGCCAAGGGGGACGGACAGATACGCAGTATTTT.

The chain joins TRBV4-1 to TRBJ1-6, with TRBD1 matching 7 bases. The CDR3 consists of 16 residues. V lost 1 base and J lost 10; bases outside the gene matches: 10. Germline CDR1 MGHRA, CDR2 YSYEKL. CDR3 region: CASSQGRQGIGSPLHF. For the CDR3, the DNA is TGCGCCAGCAGCCAAGGAAGACAGGGAATTGGCTCACCCCTCCACTTT.

This rearrangement joins TRBV6-1 to TRBJ1-1; the D is unclear. The V and J ends lost 0 bases and 9 bases respectively, with 23 bases between them. The CDR3 runs 17 residues. Germline V gives CDR1 MNHNS, CDR2 SASEGT. CDR3 residues: CASSEAPARVFLGKAFF. The DNA of the CDR3 is TGTGCCAGCAGTGAAGCCCCCGCGAGGGTTTTTTTGGGGAAAGCTTTCTTT.

This rearrangement joins TRBV5-1 to TRBJ2-2, with TRBD1 matching over 8 bases. Germline loops: CDR1 SGHRS, CDR2 YFSETQ. The CDR3 is 16 residues long. V was pared by 0 bases and J by 3 bases, with 4 bases of the junction left unmatched. The CDR3 spells CASSLETGGYTGELFF. For the CDR3, the DNA is TGCGCCAGCAGCTTGGAAACAGGGGGGTACACCGGGGAGCTGTTTTTT.

The CDR3, as DNA: TGCAGCGCTGTAGTAGGGACAGCCCGAGGGGCCCAGTACTTC. It yields the protein CSAVVGTARGAQYF. V usage is TRBV29-1 and J usage is TRBJ2-5, with 7 nucleotides matching TRBD1. The CDR3 is 14 amino acids. The junction had 17 bases not matched to a gene; V was cut back by 7 bases and J by 9 bases. The germline V gene encodes CDR1 SQVTM and CDR2 ANQGSEA.